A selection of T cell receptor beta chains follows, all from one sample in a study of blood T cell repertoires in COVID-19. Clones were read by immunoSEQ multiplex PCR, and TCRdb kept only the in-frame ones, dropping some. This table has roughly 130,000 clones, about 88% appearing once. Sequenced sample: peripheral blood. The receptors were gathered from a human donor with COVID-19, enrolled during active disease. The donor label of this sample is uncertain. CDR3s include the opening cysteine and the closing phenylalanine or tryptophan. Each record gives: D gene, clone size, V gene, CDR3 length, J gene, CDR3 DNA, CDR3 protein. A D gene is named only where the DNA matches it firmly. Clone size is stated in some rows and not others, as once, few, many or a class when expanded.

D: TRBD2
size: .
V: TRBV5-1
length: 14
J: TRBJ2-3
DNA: TGCGCCAGCAGCCCGGGGGGGGACACAGATACGCAGTATTTT
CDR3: CASSPGGDTDTQYF

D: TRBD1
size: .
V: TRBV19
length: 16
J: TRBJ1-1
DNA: TGTGCCAGTACAGGAGGAGGGGGCTCAGCGAACACTGAAGCTTTCTTT
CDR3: CASTGGGGSANTEAFF

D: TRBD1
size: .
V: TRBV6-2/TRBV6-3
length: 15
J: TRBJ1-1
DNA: TGTGCCAGCAGTCGAGGGACAGGAATGAACACTGAAGCTTTCTTT
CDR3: CASSRGTGMNTEAFF

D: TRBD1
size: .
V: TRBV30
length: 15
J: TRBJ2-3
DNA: TGTGCCTGGAGTCCCTGGACAGGGGGCACAGATACGCAGTATTTT
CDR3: CAWSPWTGGTDTQYF

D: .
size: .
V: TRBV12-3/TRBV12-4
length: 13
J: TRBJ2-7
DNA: TGTGCCAGCAGTCCAGACAGCTCCTACGAGCAGTACTTC
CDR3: CASSPDSSYEQYF

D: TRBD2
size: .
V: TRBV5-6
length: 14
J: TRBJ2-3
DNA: TGTGCCAGCTCCTGGGGGGGAGACACAGATACGCAGTATTTT
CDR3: CASSWGGDTDTQYF

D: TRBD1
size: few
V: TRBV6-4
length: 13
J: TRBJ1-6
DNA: TGTGCCAGCCGCTCAGGGGGGAATTCACCCCTCCACTTT
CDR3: CASRSGGNSPLHF

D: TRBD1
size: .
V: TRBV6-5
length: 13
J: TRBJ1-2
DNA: TGTGCCAGCAGTCTCGACAGGGGTATTCTCTACACCTTC
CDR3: CASSLDRGILYTF

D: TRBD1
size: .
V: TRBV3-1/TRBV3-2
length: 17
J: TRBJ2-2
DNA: TGTGCCAGCAGCCAAGACGTGGGACAGGTTAGATCCGGGGAGCTGTTTTTT
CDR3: CASSQDVGQVRSGELFF

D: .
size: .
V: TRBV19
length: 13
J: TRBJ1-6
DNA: TGTGCCAGTAGTATAGATCTACGGTCACCCCTCCACTTT
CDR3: CASSIDLRSPLHF

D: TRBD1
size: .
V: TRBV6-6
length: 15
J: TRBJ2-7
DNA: TGTGCCAGCAGTCCCGCCGGCAGGGGGCTTGGAAAGCAGTACTTC
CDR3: CASSPAGRGLGKQYF

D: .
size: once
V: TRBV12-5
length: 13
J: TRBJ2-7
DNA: TGTGCTAGTGGTTTGGCAGGCCCCCTCGAGCAGTACTTC
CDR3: CASGLAGPLEQYF

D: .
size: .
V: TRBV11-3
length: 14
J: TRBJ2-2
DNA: TGTGCCAGCAGCTTCCCGGGAACGGCCGGGGAGCTGTTTTTT
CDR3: CASSFPGTAGELFF

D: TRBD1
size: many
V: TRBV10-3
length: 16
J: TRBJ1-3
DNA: TGTGCCATCAGTGAGCCTGGGACAGGGGCTGGAAACACCATATATTTT
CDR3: CAISEPGTGAGNTIYF

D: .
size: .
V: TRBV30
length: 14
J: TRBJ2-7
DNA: TGTGCCTGGAGTCGGGACGGGAGCTCCTACGAGCAGTACTTC
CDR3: CAWSRDGSSYEQYF

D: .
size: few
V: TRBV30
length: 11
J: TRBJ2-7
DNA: TGTGCCTGGAGTGCCACCTACGAGCAGTACTTC
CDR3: CAWSATYEQYF

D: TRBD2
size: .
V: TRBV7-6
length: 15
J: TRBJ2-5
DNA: TGTGCCAGCAGCCCCATGACTAGCGGGCGAGAGACCCAGTACTTC
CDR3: CASSPMTSGRETQYF

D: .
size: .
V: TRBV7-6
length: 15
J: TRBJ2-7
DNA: TGTGCCAGCAGCTCTCCCCTAAGAGGCTCCTACGAGCAGTACTTC
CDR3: CASSSPLRGSYEQYF

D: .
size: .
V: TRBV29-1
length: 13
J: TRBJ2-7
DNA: TGCAGCGTTGAAGGGCACAGGGTCGGCGAGCAGTACTTC
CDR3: CSVEGHRVGEQYF

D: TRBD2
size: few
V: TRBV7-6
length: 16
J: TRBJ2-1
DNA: TGTGCCAGCAGCTGGCAATACGCCCTTAGCGGGAATGAGCAGTTCTTC
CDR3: CASSWQYALSGNEQFF

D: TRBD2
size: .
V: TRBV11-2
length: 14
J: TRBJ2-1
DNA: TGTGCCAGCAGCGTGACTAGCGGGGCTAATGAGCAGTTCTTC
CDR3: CASSVTSGANEQFF

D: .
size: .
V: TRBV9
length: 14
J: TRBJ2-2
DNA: TGTGCCAGCAGCGCTGCGACTAGTGCCGGGGAGCTGTTTTTT
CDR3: CASSAATSAGELFF

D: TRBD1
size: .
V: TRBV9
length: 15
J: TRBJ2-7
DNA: TGTGCCAGCAGCACCTACGACAGGGGGCTAGGCGAGCAGTACTTC
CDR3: CASSTYDRGLGEQYF

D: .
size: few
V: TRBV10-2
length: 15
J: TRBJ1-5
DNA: TGCGCCAGCAGTGCCCAACCGGGGGGAGGTCAGCCCCAGCATTTT
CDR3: CASSAQPGGGQPQHF

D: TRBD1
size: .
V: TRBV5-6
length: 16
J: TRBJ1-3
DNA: TGTGCCAGCAGCTGGTACAGGGGTCTCCGGGGAAACACCATATATTTT
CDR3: CASSWYRGLRGNTIYF

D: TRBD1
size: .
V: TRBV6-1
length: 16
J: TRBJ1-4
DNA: TGTGCCAGCAGTGCATCTCAGGGGGCCCTATTAGAAAAACTGTTTTTT
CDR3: CASSASQGALLEKLFF

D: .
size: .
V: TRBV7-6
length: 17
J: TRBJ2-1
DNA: TGTGCCAGCAGCTTAGAGCCAGTCGGGGTACCAAACAATGAGCAGTTCTTC
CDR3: CASSLEPVGVPNNEQFF

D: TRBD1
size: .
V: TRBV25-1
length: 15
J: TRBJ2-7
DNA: TGTGCCAGCAGTGAGGGGACAGGGGCCCACTACGAGCAGTACTTC
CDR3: CASSEGTGAHYEQYF